Below, 19 T cell receptor beta chains from the same sample are listed, as sequenced in a study of PD-1 blockade in classical Hodgkin lymphoma. Clones were sequenced by immunoSEQ multiplex PCR, and TCRdb holds only the in-frame ones, with some missing. The table has around 23,000 clones, 84% seen once. Each patient's relapse followed autologous stem cell transplantation, and brentuximab vedotin exposure varied. Isolation of CD4+ T cells from thawed PBMCs was performed by magnetic negative selection. Sequences were derived from CD4+ T cells from blood, sampled at baseline. These receptors all stem from a human donor with classical Hodgkin lymphoma.

This chain joins TRBV28 and TRBJ1-2, with unresolved D. With 3 bases removed from V and 2 bases from J, the gap between germline ends came to 22 bases. This CDR3 is built from 18 residues. Germline V lookup: CDR1 MDHEN, CDR2 SYDVKM. CDR3 in DNA: TGTGCCAGCAGTTTTTTCGTCGGCGGCCTCACAGCCAACTATGGCTACACCTTC. Its translation: CASSFFVGGLTANYGYTF.

The rearrangement links TRBV5-4 to TRBJ2-5; 7 positions agree with TRBD2. The germline V gene encodes CDR1 SGHNT and CDR2 YYREEE (reference sequence). J was trimmed by 1 base and V by 3 bases; bases with no gene match: 6. The CDR3 has 15 amino acids. The CDR3 DNA reads as TGTGCCAGCAGCTCAACGCGGGGGACCCAAGAGACCCAGTACTTC. Its translation is CASSSTRGTQETQYF.

The genes are TRBV5-1 and TRBJ2-3; 8 nucleotides match TRBD2. This CDR3 has 14 residues. The germline V gene has CDR1 SGHRS and CDR2 YFSETQ. V lost 0 bases to trimming and J lost 8 bases; unmatched junction nucleotides: 5. The DNA of the CDR3 is TGCGCCAGCAGCTTGGCGGGGGGGCGTCTTACGCAGTATTTT. It is translated as CASSLAGGRLTQYF.

The chain links TRBV4-2 to TRBJ2-3; 8 bases agree with TRBD2. Per germline, CDR1 LGHNA and CDR2 YNFKEQ. V trimming: 1 base; J trimming: 2 bases; junction bases outside the gene matches: 5. CDR3 length: 16 amino acids. CDR3 residues: CASSQVAGPTTDTQYF. Here the CDR3 DNA reads TGTGCCAGCAGCCAAGTAGCGGGGCCTACCACAGATACGCAGTATTTT.

The rearrangement links TRBV5-1 to TRBJ1-4, with TRBD1 identical over 8 bases. Trimming removed 3 bases from V and 2 bases from J; junction bases left unmatched: 3. CDR3 size: 15 residues. In germline, CDR1 is SGHRS, CDR2 YFSETQ. The CDR3 reads CASSYGQGTNEKLFF. The CDR3 DNA follows: TGCGCCAGCAGCTACGGACAGGGCACTAATGAAAAACTGTTTTTT.

The CDR3 here is CASRGDRVFSGNTIYF. The CDR3 region has the DNA TGTGCCAGCAGGGGGGACAGGGTTTTTTCTGGAAACACCATATATTTT. The rearrangement links TRBV28 to TRBJ1-3; the match to TRBD1 covers 9 bases. V trimming: 6 bases; J trimming: 1 base; junction bases outside the gene matches: 7. The germline gives CDR1 MDHEN, CDR2 SYDVKM. The length of the CDR3 is 16 residues.

V and J are TRBV7-3 and TRBJ1-2, with D possibly TRBD1 on 5 matching bases. The CDR3 contains 13 residues. Trimming cost V 2 bases and J 8 bases, with 12 bases left between them. Germline assignment: CDR1 SGHTA and CDR2 FQGTGA. The DNA for the CDR3 is TGTGCCAGCAGCTTAGCAGGGATTGGAGGCTACACCTTC. Translated, it gives CASSLAGIGGYTF.

The chain employs TRBV5-4 and TRBJ2-5, with D uncertain. The V gene's germline CDR1 is SGHNT and CDR2 YYREEE (reference sequence). Trimming took off 6 bases at V and 0 bases at J, with 12 bases between the two ends. This CDR3 is built from 14 residues. CDR3: CASTITPYQETQYF. As DNA, the CDR3 is TGTGCCAGCACCATAACTCCGTACCAAGAGACCCAGTACTTC.

The V gene is TRBV7-8, the J gene TRBJ2-7, with 11 bases fitting TRBD1. The germline V gene encodes CDR1 SGHVS and CDR2 FQNEAQ. V was clipped by 0 bases and J by 4 bases; unmatched bases: 2. This CDR3 region has 15 residues. The CDR3 nucleotides read TGTGCCAGCAGCTTAGCCCGGGACAGGGGGTACGAGCAGTACTTC. It encodes CASSLARDRGYEQYF.

In regard to this clone: One end of the junction is discordant with germline, which a read error may explain. This chain links TRBV5-5 with TRBJ2-5, with 11 positions matching TRBD2. Germline V gene sequence: CDR1 SGHKS, CDR2 YYEKEE (reference sequence). This CDR3 is built from 14 residues. CDR3 protein: CASRLGLAEETQYF. The CDR3 nucleotides are TGTGCCAGCAGGTTGGGACTAGCGGAAGAGACCCAGTACTTC.

This clone turned up a few times. The gene calls are TRBV18 and TRBJ2-1; D possibly corresponds to TRBD2 (6 bases). Germline lookup yields CDR1 KGHSH and CDR2 LQKENI. V was pared by 3 bases and J by 8 bases, with 14 bases between. There are 14 residues in the CDR3. The CDR3 region is CASSPQAPGDEQFF. The CDR3 nucleotides read TGTGCCAGCTCACCGCAGGCGCCGGGGGATGAGCAGTTCTTC.

The V and J genes are TRBV6-5 and TRBJ1-5; tentatively, D is TRBD1 (6 bases). The length of the CDR3 is 15 residues. Trimming stripped 0 bases from V and 7 bases from J, with 13 bases between. Germline CDR1 MNHEY, CDR2 SVGAGI. Here the CDR3 DNA reads TGTGCCAGCAGTTACTCGTGGGGGCGTGGACAGCCCCAGCATTTT. This sequence encodes CASSYSWGRGQPQHF.

The V and J genes are TRBV9 and TRBJ2-3; tentatively, D is TRBD1 (6 bases). The V gene's germline CDR1 is SGDLS and CDR2 YYNGEE. The CDR3 length is 16 residues. V lost 4 bases to trimming and J lost 4 bases, with 19 bases between them. This chain's CDR3 is CASSIRQVPFADTQYF. CDR3 coding DNA: TGTGCCAGCAGCATAAGACAGGTCCCGTTCGCAGATACGCAGTATTTT.

V gene TRBV19 combines with J gene TRBJ2-5; 12 nucleotides match TRBD1. V trimming: 6 bases; J trimming: 4 bases; junction bases outside the gene matches: 12. Germline values: CDR1 LNHDA, CDR2 SQIVND (reference sequence). The CDR3 has 17 residues. CDR3 residues: CASSQVPGQGARETQYF. CDR3 sequence (DNA): TGTGCCAGTAGCCAAGTCCCGGGACAGGGGGCGAGAGAGACCCAGTACTTC.

The chain is built from TRBV27 and TRBJ1-1; D is unresolved. The V gene's germline CDR1 is MNHEY and CDR2 SMNVEV (reference sequence). V dropped 5 bases and J dropped 0 bases, with 16 bases sitting between them. The CDR3 covers 16 residues. The CDR3 loop reads CASSQKAGRLNTEAFF. CDR3 sequence (DNA): TGTGCCAGCAGTCAAAAAGCAGGACGATTGAACACTGAAGCTTTCTTT.

J is TRBJ2-2 and V is TRBV19; 12 bases match TRBD2. Germline V gives CDR1 LNHDA, CDR2 SQIVND (reference sequence). V was pared by 7 bases and J by 4 bases, with 10 bases of the junction left unmatched. CDR3 length: 17 residues. This CDR3 is CASIPLAGGPGTGELFF. The CDR3 bases are TGTGCCAGTATTCCTCTAGCGGGGGGGCCGGGCACCGGGGAGCTGTTTTTT.

Here the CDR3 reads CASSPGGDRRNTEAFF. CDR3 nucleotides: TGTGCCAGCTCACCAGGAGGGGACAGGAGGAACACTGAAGCTTTCTTT. The chain links TRBV18 to TRBJ1-1, with 8 bases aligning to TRBD1. Germline CDR1 reads KGHSH; CDR2 reads LQKENI. This CDR3 is 16 amino acids long. V was pared by 2 bases and J by 1 base, with 6 bases of the junction left unmatched.

This chain joins TRBV6-5 and TRBJ1-2, with a possible D match to TRBD1 (6 bases). The V end lost 5 bases, the J end lost 8 bases, and 15 bases lay between the germline ends. CDR3 length equals 13 residues. Per the germline V gene, CDR1 is MNHEY and CDR2 is SVGAGI. The CDR3 here is CASSMQGPSGYTF. CDR3 DNA: TGTGCCAGCAGTATGCAGGGGCCGAGCGGCTACACCTTC.

The J gene is TRBJ2-5, the V gene TRBV9, with D perhaps being TRBD1 or TRBD2 (5 bases each). This CDR3 is built from 15 residues. Trimming took off 0 bases at V and 5 bases at J, with 14 bases between the two ends. Germline lookup yields CDR1 SGDLS and CDR2 YYNGEE. CDR3 region: CASSVATGAWETQYF. CDR3 DNA: TGTGCCAGCAGCGTAGCAACCGGGGCCTGGGAGACCCAGTACTTC.